Listed below are T cell receptor beta chains from one sample, sequenced in a study of blood T cell repertoires in COVID-19. Sequencing used immunoSEQ multiplex PCR; TCRdb keeps in-frame clones, though not all of them. The sample includes around 130,000 clones, roughly four fifths of them seen just once. Sequencing was performed on peripheral blood. The receptors were sampled from a human donor in a cohort sampled during active COVID-19. Both conserved end residues are part of each CDR3. The D gene is left open where the match is weak. The listing skips clone size in some rows; elsewhere it reads once, few, many or a size class.

size,D,V,J,CDR3,DNA
NA,NA,TRBV5-4,TRBJ2-1,CASSLVRGDEQFF,TGTGCCAGCAGCTTGGTCAGGGGGGATGAGCAGTTCTTC
NA,TRBD2,TRBV5-1,TRBJ2-5,CASSSGLAETQYF,TGCGCCAGCAGCTCGGGACTAGCGGAGACCCAGTACTTC
NA,TRBD2,TRBV5-1,TRBJ2-3,CASSLGASGGPTDTQYF,TGCGCCAGCAGCTTGGGGGCTAGCGGGGGGCCCACAGATACGCAGTATTTT
NA,TRBD1,TRBV3-1/TRBV3-2,TRBJ2-4,CASKHGPQGAQYF,TGTGCCAGCAAGCACGGGCCCCAGGGGGCACAGTACTTC
NA,NA,TRBV6-1,TRBJ1-3,CASSDRDTSGNTIYF,TGTGCCAGCAGTGACCGGGACACCTCTGGAAACACCATATATTTT
NA,TRBD1,TRBV6-2/TRBV6-3,TRBJ2-3,CASSYALTGATDTQYF,TGTGCCAGCAGTTACGCCCTGACAGGGGCCACAGATACGCAGTATTTT
once,NA,TRBV4-1,TRBJ1-1,CASSQSVNTEAFF,TGCGCCAGCAGCCAATCGGTGAACACTGAAGCTTTCTTT
NA,NA,TRBV5-8,TRBJ1-4,CASSLGRTTNEKLFF,TGTGCCAGCAGCTTGGGCAGAACAACTAATGAAAAACTGTTTTTT
NA,TRBD1,TRBV6-1,TRBJ2-1,CASSERHTGTGVRREQFF,TGTGCCAGCAGTGAACGACATACCGGGACAGGGGTTAGGCGTGAGCAGTTCTTC
once,TRBD1,TRBV5-4,TRBJ2-5,CASSLGQGAWETQYF,TGTGCCAGCAGCTTGGGACAGGGGGCATGGGAGACCCAGTACTTC
NA,NA,TRBV6-2/TRBV6-3,TRBJ2-7,CASSYLTAYEQYF,TGTGCCAGCAGTTACCTTACAGCCTACGAGCAGTACTTC
NA,NA,TRBV10-3,TRBJ2-5,CAISNPGETQYF,TGTGCCATCAGTAACCCAGGGGAGACCCAGTACTTC
NA,NA,TRBV5-5,TRBJ2-2,CASSLAVAGTGELFF,TGTGCCAGCAGCTTGGCCGTGGCTGGCACCGGGGAGCTGTTTTTT
NA,NA,TRBV19,TRBJ2-5,CASSIAGETQYF,TGTGCCAGTAGTATTGCGGGAGAGACCCAGTACTTC
NA,NA,TRBV7-2,TRBJ2-3,CASSTRLFSTDTQYF,TGTGCCAGCAGCACCCGACTCTTCTCCACAGATACGCAGTATTTT
NA,NA,TRBV2,TRBJ1-5,CASSPGGSNQPQHF,TGTGCCAGCAGCCCGGGGGGTAGCAATCAGCCCCAGCATTTT
NA,TRBD2,TRBV6-5,TRBJ2-5,CASSTAAGGQETQYF,TGTGCCAGCTCGACGGCGGCCGGGGGGCAAGAGACCCAGTACTTC
NA,TRBD2,TRBV6-2/TRBV6-3,TRBJ2-5,CASSYSLSGGVETQYF,TGTGCCAGCAGTTACTCCCTTAGCGGGGGAGTGGAGACCCAGTACTTC
NA,NA,TRBV4-3,TRBJ2-3,CASSPDRAGRQYF,TGCGCCAGCAGTCCTGATCGTGCGGGGAGGCAGTATTTT
once,NA,TRBV7-2,TRBJ2-1,CASSLGSSSYNEQFF,TGTGCCAGCAGCTTAGGTTCCAGCTCCTACAATGAGCAGTTCTTC
NA,TRBD1,TRBV7-2,TRBJ1-1,CASSSTGTGGRRNTEAFF,TGTGCCAGCAGCTCCACCGGGACAGGGGGCAGGCGGAACACTGAAGCTTTCTTT
NA,NA,TRBV5-1,TRBJ2-3,CASSLARDSTDTQYF,TGCGCCAGCAGCTTGGCCCGGGACTCCACAGATACGCAGTATTTT
NA,TRBD2,TRBV7-9,TRBJ2-1,CASSRTGTSNSNEQFF,TGTGCCAGCAGCAGAACCGGGACTAGTAATTCCAATGAGCAGTTCTTC
NA,TRBD1,TRBV7-6,TRBJ2-7,CASSLAQGQGSYEQYF,TGTGCCAGCAGCTTAGCCCAGGGACAGGGCTCCTACGAGCAGTACTTC
few,NA,TRBV27,TRBJ1-6,CATRSPSSYNSPLHF,TGTGCCACCAGGTCCCCTAGCTCCTATAATTCACCCCTCCACTTT
NA,TRBD1,TRBV5-8,TRBJ2-7,CASSSSGQGAKQYF,TGTGCCAGCAGCTCGTCGGGACAGGGGGCGAAACAGTACTTC
NA,NA,TRBV10-2,TRBJ1-5,CASSKEGSQPQHF,TGCGCCAGCAGTAAGGAGGGAAGCCAGCCCCAGCATTTT
NA,TRBD1,TRBV5-1,TRBJ2-5,CASSPDRARETQYF,TGCGCCAGCAGCCCCGACAGGGCGAGGGAGACCCAGTACTTC
NA,NA,TRBV2,TRBJ1-3,CASSYTGFGNTIYF,TGTGCCAGCAGTTACACAGGGTTTGGAAACACCATATATTTT
few,TRBD1,TRBV6-1,TRBJ2-7,CASSEESYRGNEQYF,TGTGCCAGCAGTGAAGAAAGTTACAGGGGGAACGAGCAGTACTTC
NA,NA,TRBV25-1,TRBJ1-6,CASSSSGYNSPLHF,TGTGCCAGCAGTTCTTCCGGGTATAATTCACCCCTCCACTTT
NA,TRBD1,TRBV3-1/TRBV3-2,TRBJ1-2,CASSQAGGNYGYTF,TGTGCCAGCAGCCAAGCAGGGGGTAACTATGGCTACACCTTC
NA,TRBD1,TRBV7-9,TRBJ1-4,CASSGWTGPNEKLFF,TGTGCCAGCAGCGGCTGGACAGGGCCCAATGAAAAACTGTTTTTT
NA,NA,TRBV4-3,TRBJ1-4,CASSPRAATNEKLFF,TGCGCCAGCAGCCCCCGCGCCGCAACTAATGAAAAACTGTTTTTT
NA,NA,TRBV15,TRBJ1-2,CATSNLDNPDTF,TGTGCCACCAGCAACCTCGACAATCCCGACACCTTC
NA,NA,TRBV7-2,TRBJ1-3,CASSTQFRQLHSGNTIYF,TGTGCCAGCAGCACCCAATTCCGACAGTTACACTCTGGAAACACCATATATTTT
NA,NA,TRBV11-2,TRBJ2-3,CASSPDRYTDTQYF,TGTGCCAGCAGCCCCGACAGGTACACAGATACGCAGTATTTT
NA,TRBD1,TRBV9,TRBJ2-1,CASSRTGSFNNEQFF,TGTGCCAGCAGCCGGACAGGGAGTTTTAACAATGAGCAGTTCTTC
NA,NA,TRBV6-1,TRBJ2-6,CASSGEGSSGANVLTF,TGTGCCAGCAGTGGAGAGGGCTCTTCTGGGGCCAACGTCCTGACTTTC
few,TRBD2,TRBV6-5,TRBJ2-1,CASSIRLAGGHEQFF,TGTGCCAGCAGTATTCGACTAGCGGGGGGGCATGAGCAGTTCTTC
NA,NA,TRBV4-1,TRBJ1-2,CASSQEPRVDVYTF,TGCGCCAGCAGCCAAGAGCCCCGGGTTGACGTCTACACCTTC
NA,TRBD2,TRBV29-1,TRBJ2-2,CSVLAGVNTGELFF,TGCAGCGTTTTAGCGGGGGTGAACACCGGGGAGCTGTTTTTT
NA,TRBD2,TRBV9,TRBJ2-1,CASSRTSGGRNEQFF,TGTGCCAGCAGCCGTACTAGCGGGGGCCGCAATGAGCAGTTCTTC
NA,NA,TRBV2,TRBJ1-4,CASRRQVGATNEKLFF,TGTGCCAGCAGAAGACAGGTTGGAGCAACTAATGAAAAACTGTTTTTT
few,TRBD1,TRBV12-3/TRBV12-4,TRBJ1-2,CASRLTGFGYTF,TGTGCCAGCAGATTGACAGGGTTTGGCTACACCTTC
NA,NA,TRBV7-2,TRBJ1-1,CTSSSAPTGNTEAFF,TGTACCAGCAGCTCTGCCCCGACAGGGAACACTGAAGCTTTCTTT
NA,NA,TRBV2,TRBJ2-5,CASSPLPDRNQETQYF,TGTGCCAGCAGTCCCCTCCCTGACAGGAACCAAGAGACCCAGTACTTC
NA,NA,TRBV19,TRBJ1-2,CASSADRPNYGYTF,TGTGCCAGTAGTGCCGACAGACCGAACTATGGCTACACCTTC
NA,TRBD1,TRBV18,TRBJ1-2,CASSPGQGARNYGYTF,TGTGCCAGCTCACCGGGACAGGGGGCCCGTAACTATGGCTACACCTTC
NA,NA,TRBV10-3,TRBJ2-1,CAISSKLTGGEGNEQFF,TGTGCCATCAGTTCAAAGTTGACGGGGGGCGAAGGCAATGAGCAGTTCTTC
NA,TRBD2,TRBV28,TRBJ2-7,CASSPGGGAFFGQYF,TGTGCCAGCAGCCCCGGGGGAGGGGCGTTTTTTGGGCAGTACTTC
NA,NA,TRBV9,TRBJ2-3,CASSAGIQGTDTQYF,TGTGCCAGCAGCGCCGGAATTCAGGGCACAGATACGCAGTATTTT
NA,TRBD1,TRBV14,TRBJ1-4,CASSVRDSWCEKLFF,TGTGCCAGCAGCGTTCGGGACAGTTGGTGTGAAAAACTGTTTTTT
NA,NA,TRBV5-8,TRBJ2-3,CASSLGAGVTDTQYF,TGTGCCAGCAGCTTGGGGGCAGGGGTCACAGATACGCAGTATTTT